This T cell receptor beta chain derives from a study of cytomegalovirus exposure and HLA in healthy donors. Study as a whole: An early release of data contained roughly 90 million unique TCRs, which came from HLA-typed donors.

V was cut by 5 bases and J by 4 bases, with 12 bases left in between. Germline V gene sequence: CDR1 SGHAT, CDR2 FQDESV (reference sequence). There are 15 residues in the CDR3. This PCR relied on a set of 60 Vbeta primers and 13 Jbeta primers. Libraries were prepared by immunoSEQ multiplex PCR; TCRdb keeps only in-frame clonotypes and omits some of them. The repertoire consists of over 120,000 clones, with around 9.7% occurring once and the leading ten covering less than 2%. The sequence was collected from a man aged 50 to 60 in good health and CMV-seronegative. The chain employs TRBV11-1 and TRBJ2-6; the D gene is possibly TRBD2 (5 bases). Input material: PBMCs. CDR3 nucleotides: TGTGCCAGCAGCCCCCCGGGGTCCGGGGCCAACGTCCTGACTTTC. Protein: CASSPPGSGANVLTF.